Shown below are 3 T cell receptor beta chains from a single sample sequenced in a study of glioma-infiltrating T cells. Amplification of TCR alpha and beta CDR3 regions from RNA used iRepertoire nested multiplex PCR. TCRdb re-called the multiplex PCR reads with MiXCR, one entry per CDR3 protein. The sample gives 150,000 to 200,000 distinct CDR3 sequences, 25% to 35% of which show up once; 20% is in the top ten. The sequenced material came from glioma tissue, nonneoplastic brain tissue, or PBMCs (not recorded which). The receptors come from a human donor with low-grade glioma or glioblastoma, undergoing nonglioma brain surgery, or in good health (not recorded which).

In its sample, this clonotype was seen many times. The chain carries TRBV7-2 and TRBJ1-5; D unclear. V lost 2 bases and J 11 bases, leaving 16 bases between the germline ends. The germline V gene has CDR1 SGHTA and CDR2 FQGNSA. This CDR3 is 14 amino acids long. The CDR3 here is CASSLRADESAQHF. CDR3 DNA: TGTGCCAGCAGCTTAAGGGCGGACGAGTCGGCCCAGCATTTT.

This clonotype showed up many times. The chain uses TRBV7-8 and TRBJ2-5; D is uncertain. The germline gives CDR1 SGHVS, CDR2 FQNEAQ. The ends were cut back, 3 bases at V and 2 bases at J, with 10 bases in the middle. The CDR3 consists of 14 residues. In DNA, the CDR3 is TGTGCCAGCAGCTTTCGTCGGATACAAGAGACCCAGTACTTC. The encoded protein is CASSFRRIQETQYF.

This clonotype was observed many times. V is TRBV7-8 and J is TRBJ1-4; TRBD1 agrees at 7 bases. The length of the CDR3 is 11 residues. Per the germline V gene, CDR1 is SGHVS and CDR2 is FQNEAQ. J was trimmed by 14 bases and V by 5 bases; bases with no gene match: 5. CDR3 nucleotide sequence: TGTGCCAGCAGCATCCGGGACAGCCTGTTTTTT. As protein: CASSIRDSLFF. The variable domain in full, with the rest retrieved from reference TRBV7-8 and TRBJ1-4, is GAGVSQSPRYKVAKRGQDVALRCDPISGHVSLFWYQQALGQGPEFLTYFQNEAQLDKSGLPSDRFFAERPEGSVSTLKIQRTQQEDSAVYLCASSIRDSLFFGSGTQLSVL.